This entry is about one TCR beta chain. Its target is unknown. The data were taken from a study of T cell responses to AZD1222 COVID-19 vaccine. Findings of the study overall: The study found vaccine-associated CD4 TCRs spanning spike, dominant at 160-218 and 743-854. Donor demographics were predominantly white British with a female majority; clonal diversity may be underestimated. Baseline serology detected seropositivity in only six AZD1222 recipients.

V was trimmed by 4 bases and J by 10 bases, leaving 20 bases between them. The length of the CDR3 is 15 residues. Germline assignment: CDR1 SGHRS and CDR2 YFSETQ. Measured with immunoSEQ multiplex PCR; TCRdb has only the in-frame clones, and not every one. Of 140,000 to 150,000 clones in the sample, roughly 85% were seen once. This TCR was recovered from an adult in good health. Source: peripheral blood, taken on day 0 of AZD1222 vaccination. This chain joins TRBV5-1 and TRBJ2-2; TRBD2 is a possible D gene (7 bases). The CDR3 loop reads CASSPKGGATEELFF. The CDR3 bases are TGCGCCAGCAGCCCGAAGGGGGGGGCAACGGAGGAGCTGTTTTTT.